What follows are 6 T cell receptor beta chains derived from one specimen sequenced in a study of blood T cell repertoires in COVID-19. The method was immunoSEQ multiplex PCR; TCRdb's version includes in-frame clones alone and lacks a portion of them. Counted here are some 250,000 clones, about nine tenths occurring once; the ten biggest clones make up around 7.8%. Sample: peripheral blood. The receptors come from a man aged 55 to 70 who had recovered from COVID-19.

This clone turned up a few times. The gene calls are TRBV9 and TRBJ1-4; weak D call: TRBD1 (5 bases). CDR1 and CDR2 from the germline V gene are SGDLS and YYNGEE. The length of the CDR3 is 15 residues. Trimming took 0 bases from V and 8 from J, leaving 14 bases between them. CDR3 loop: CASSVASRVGEKLFF. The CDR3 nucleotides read TGTGCCAGCAGCGTAGCCTCCAGGGTCGGCGAAAAACTGTTTTTT. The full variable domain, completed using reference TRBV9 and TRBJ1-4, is DSGVTQTPKHLITATGQRVTLRCSPRSGDLSVYWYQQSLDQGLQFLIQYYNGEERAKGNILERFSAQQFPDLHSELNLSSLELGDSALYFCASSVASRVGEKLFFGSGTQLSVL.

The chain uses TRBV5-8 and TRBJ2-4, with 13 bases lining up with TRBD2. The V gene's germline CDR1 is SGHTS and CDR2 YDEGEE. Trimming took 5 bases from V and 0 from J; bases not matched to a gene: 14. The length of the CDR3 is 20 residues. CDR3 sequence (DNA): TGTGCCAGCAGTTCGGGACTAGCGGGGACCAGCTCTCTAGCCAAAAACATTCAGTACTTC. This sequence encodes CASSSGLAGTSSLAKNIQYF.

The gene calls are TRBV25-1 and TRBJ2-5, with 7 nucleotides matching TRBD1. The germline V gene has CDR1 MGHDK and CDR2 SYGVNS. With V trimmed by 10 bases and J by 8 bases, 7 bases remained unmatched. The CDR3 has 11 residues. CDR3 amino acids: CATGTAATQYF. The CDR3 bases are TGTGCCACCGGGACAGCTGCAACCCAGTACTTC.

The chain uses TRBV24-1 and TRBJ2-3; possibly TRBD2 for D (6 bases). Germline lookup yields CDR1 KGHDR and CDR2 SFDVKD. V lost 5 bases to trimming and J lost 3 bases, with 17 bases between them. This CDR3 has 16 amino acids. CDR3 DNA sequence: TGTGCCACCAGTGTTCCATGGGTCCGGGGGACAGATACGCAGTATTTT. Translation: CATSVPWVRGTDTQYF.

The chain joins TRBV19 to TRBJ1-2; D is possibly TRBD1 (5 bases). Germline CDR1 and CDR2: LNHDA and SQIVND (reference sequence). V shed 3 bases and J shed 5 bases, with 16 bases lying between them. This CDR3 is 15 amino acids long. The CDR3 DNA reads TGTGCCAGTAGTATGACAGTATTTACAGAATATGGCTACACCTTC. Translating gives CASSMTVFTEYGYTF.

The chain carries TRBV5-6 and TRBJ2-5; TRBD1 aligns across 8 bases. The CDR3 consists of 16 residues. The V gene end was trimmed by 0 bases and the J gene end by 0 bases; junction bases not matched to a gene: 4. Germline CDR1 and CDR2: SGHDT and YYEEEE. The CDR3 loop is CASSLGTGINQETQYF. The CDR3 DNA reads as TGTGCCAGCAGCTTGGGGACAGGGATAAACCAAGAGACCCAGTACTTC.